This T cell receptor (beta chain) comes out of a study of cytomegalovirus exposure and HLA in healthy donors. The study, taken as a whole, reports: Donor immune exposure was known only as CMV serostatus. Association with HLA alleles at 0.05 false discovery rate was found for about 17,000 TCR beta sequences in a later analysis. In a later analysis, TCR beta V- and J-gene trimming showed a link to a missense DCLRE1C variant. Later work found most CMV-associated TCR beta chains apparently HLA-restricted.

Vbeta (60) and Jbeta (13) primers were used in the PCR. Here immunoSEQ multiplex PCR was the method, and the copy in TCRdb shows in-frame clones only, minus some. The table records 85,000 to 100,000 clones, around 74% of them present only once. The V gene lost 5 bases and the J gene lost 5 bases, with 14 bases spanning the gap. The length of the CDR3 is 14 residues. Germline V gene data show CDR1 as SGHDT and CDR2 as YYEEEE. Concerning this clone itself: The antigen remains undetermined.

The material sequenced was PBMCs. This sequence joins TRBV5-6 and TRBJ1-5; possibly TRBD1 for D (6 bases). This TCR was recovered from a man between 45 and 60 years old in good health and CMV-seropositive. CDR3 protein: CASSYQTGYQPQHF. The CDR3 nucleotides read TGTGCCAGCAGTTACCAGACAGGCTATCAGCCCCAGCATTTT.